The present entry profiles one T cell receptor (beta chain) with its context. Its antigen is not identified. One end of the junction varies from germline; a read error may be responsible. The sample is drawn from a study of T-cell reconstitution after alpha-beta-depleted transplantation in children. Unique molecular identifiers were built into the TCRbeta library. TCRdb re-called the PCR reads with MiXCR, one entry per CDR3 protein. The profile shows a few hundred thousand distinct CDR3 sequences, 43% of them singletons. Overall study findings and caveats: The high TCRbeta diversity at day 60 in some patients came from surviving recipient T cells and thymic progenitors. Approximately two months post-transplant, alpha-beta T cells reportedly originated from several hundred expanded graft clones. The main origin of T-cell counts and diversity one year after transplant was newly produced T cells.

Germline CDR1 is SGHVS and CDR2 is FNYEAQ. CDR3 size: 13 residues. The TCR sequence derives from a girl aged 2-10 years with aplastic anemia, due to receive a stem cell transplant. The rearrangement joins TRBV7-6 to TRBJ2-5, with TRBD1 identical over 7 bases. The sequencing here drew on PBMCs, taken before TCRalphabeta/CD19-depleted stem cell transplant. This chain's CDR3 is CSSSLDRVKTQYF. CDR3 nucleotide sequence: TGTTCCAGCAGCCTTGACAGGGTAAAGACCCAGTACTTC. The full variable domain, in which reference TRBV7-6 and TRBJ2-5 provide the parts outside the CDR3, is GAGVSQSPRYKVTKRGQDVALRCDPISGHVSLYWYRQALGQGPEFLTYFNYEAQQDKSGLPNDRFSAERPEGSISTLTIQRTEQRDSAMYRCSSSLDRVKTQYFGPGTRLLVL.